This passage covers 24 T cell receptor beta chains from one sample sequenced in a study of blood T cell repertoires in COVID-19. Clones were read by immunoSEQ multiplex PCR, and TCRdb kept only the in-frame ones, dropping some. Of 100,000 to 150,000 clones listed, less than 90% are singletons. The sequenced material came from peripheral blood. These receptors were collected from a man older than 75 with active or convalescent COVID-19.

The rearrangement joins TRBV14 to TRBJ1-6, with a possible D match to TRBD1 (5 bases). Germline V CDR1 and CDR2: SGHDN, FVKESK. The CDR3 loop spans 15 amino acids. With 0 bases removed from V and 9 bases from J, the gap between germline ends came to 12 bases. CDR3 amino acids: CASSQDLGQFSPLHF. The CDR3 DNA is TGTGCCAGCAGCCAAGATCTGGGGCAATTTTCACCCCTCCACTTT.

The chain combines TRBV19 with TRBJ2-7, with 8 bases lining up with TRBD1. Germline V lookup: CDR1 LNHDA, CDR2 SQIVND (reference sequence). V shed 0 bases, J shed 7 bases, and the junction held 5 bases outside the gene matches. CDR3 length equals 14 residues. The CDR3 nucleotides read TGTGCCAGTAGTATAGACAGGGGGCCGGGAGAGCAGTACTTC. This gives the protein CASSIDRGPGEQYF.

V usage is TRBV18 and J usage is TRBJ1-6; 9 bases are a match to TRBD1. The germline V gene encodes CDR1 KGHSH and CDR2 LQKENI. J was trimmed by 7 bases and V by 4 bases; bases with no gene match: 5. The CDR3 is made up of 15 amino acids. This CDR3 reads CASSLDRGGNSPLHF. As DNA, the CDR3 is TGTGCCAGCTCACTGGACAGGGGAGGCAATTCACCCCTCCACTTT.

This clone was seen a handful of times. This chain joins TRBV5-6 and TRBJ1-6; TRBD1 aligns across 10 bases. Trimming took 3 bases from V and 8 from J; bases not matched to a gene: 11. The CDR3 sequence is 17 residues long. From germline, CDR1 is SGHDT and CDR2 YYEEEE. CDR3 sequence reads: CASSSALRDRGHSPLHF. Written as DNA, the CDR3 is TGTGCCAGCAGCTCGGCTCTCCGGGACAGGGGACATTCACCCCTCCACTTT.

J is TRBJ2-3 and V is TRBV7-2; 11 positions match TRBD2. V lost 5 bases, J lost 0 bases, and 4 bases stayed unmatched. CDR3 length: 16 amino acids. Looked up from germline, CDR1 is SGHTA and CDR2 is FQGNSA. In DNA, the CDR3 is TGTGCCAGCAGCCTGCGACTAGCGGGGAGCACAGATACGCAGTATTTT. Protein product: CASSLRLAGSTDTQYF.

The V gene is TRBV28, the J gene TRBJ2-2; 8 bases are shared with TRBD2. This CDR3 is 13 amino acids long. CDR1 and CDR2 (germline): MDHEN, SYDVKM. Trimming cost V 7 bases and J 9 bases; bases outside gene matches: 7. The CDR3 sequence: CASKGQRGRELFF. CDR3 sequence (DNA): TGTGCCAGCAAGGGGCAGCGGGGGCGGGAGCTGTTTTTT.

The chain joins TRBV7-9 to TRBJ2-1, with TRBD1 as a possible D gene (6 bases). Trimming shortened V by 5 bases and J by 4 bases, and 15 bases separated the two germline ends. The germline V gene has CDR1 SEHNR and CDR2 FQNEAQ (reference sequence). The length of the CDR3 is 15 residues. This CDR3 is CASSPGTTLYNEQFF. The CDR3 DNA reads as TGTGCCAGCAGCCCCGGGACAACCCTTTACAATGAGCAGTTCTTC.

This chain links TRBV2 with TRBJ2-7; D is uncertain. The V gene lost 3 bases and the J gene lost 3 bases, with 3 bases spanning the gap. There are 11 residues in the CDR3. Germline assignment: CDR1 SNHLY and CDR2 FYNNEI. CDR3 DNA: TGTGCCAGCAGTGATTACTACGAGCAGTACTTC. Residues: CASSDYYEQYF.

This clone was counted a single time. The chain links TRBV5-1 to TRBJ1-1; maybe TRBD1 (5 bases). CDR1 and CDR2 from the germline V gene are SGHRS and YFSETQ. The length of the CDR3 is 16 residues. Trimming left V 4 bases short and J 4 bases short, with 20 bases between. The CDR3 region is CASSPRTGERGTEAFF. The CDR3 DNA reads as TGCGCCAGCAGCCCGAGGACGGGGGAACGAGGCACTGAAGCTTTCTTT.

The chain uses TRBV11-2 and TRBJ2-7; 7 bases are a match to TRBD1. V was clipped by 5 bases and J by 3 bases; unmatched bases: 10. The CDR3 extends over 15 amino acids. CDR1 is SGHAT, CDR2 FQNNGV, per germline. The CDR3 sequence: CASSRGGQTFYEQYF. CDR3 nucleotides: TGTGCCAGCAGCCGTGGGGGACAGACTTTCTACGAGCAGTACTTC.

This clone was observed a single time. The V and J genes are TRBV7-2 and TRBJ2-5, with TRBD2 as a possible D gene (6 bases). This CDR3 spans 15 amino acids. With 4 bases removed from V and 5 bases from J, the gap between germline ends came to 17 bases. CDR1 SGHTA and CDR2 FQGNSA come from the germline V gene. This chain's CDR3 is CASSSNRGGWETQYF. The CDR3 DNA follows: TGTGCCAGCAGCTCCAACCGGGGAGGTTGGGAGACCCAGTACTTC.

V and J are TRBV2 and TRBJ2-7; 7 bases fit TRBD1. This CDR3 is 13 amino acids long. Per germline, CDR1 SNHLY and CDR2 FYNNEI. The ends lost 7 bases at V and 5 bases at J; junction bases unmatched: 8. In DNA, the CDR3 is TGTGCCAGCAAGGGACAGAAATTTGACGAGCAGTACTTC. Its protein is CASKGQKFDEQYF.

This clone has a single count. The chain carries TRBV27 and TRBJ2-3; TRBD2 matches at 10 bases. CDR3 length: 15 amino acids. Germline V lookup: CDR1 MNHEY, CDR2 SMNVEV (reference sequence). Trimming cost V 5 bases and J 3 bases; bases outside gene matches: 5. The CDR3 bases are TGTGCCAGCAGTCCCGGGACTAGCGATACAGATACGCAGTATTTT. Amino acids: CASSPGTSDTDTQYF.

The rearrangement joins TRBV6-2 or TRBV6-3 to TRBJ2-7; 10 bases are a match to TRBD2. With V trimmed by 5 bases and J by 1 base, 5 bases remained unmatched. CDR3 size: 15 residues. Germline values: CDR1 MNHEY, CDR2 SVGEGT. DNA of the CDR3: TGTGCCAGCAGTCTTCAAGCGGGAGGGTCCTACGAGCAGTACTTC. It specifies CASSLQAGGSYEQYF.

The rearrangement uses TRBV20-1 and TRBJ1-3, with D possibly TRBD1 on 6 matching bases. The V gene lost 3 bases and the J gene lost 1 base, with 16 bases spanning the gap. This CDR3 comprises 16 residues. Germline V lookup: CDR1 DFQATT, CDR2 SNEGSKA (reference sequence). The CDR3 region has the DNA TGCAGTGCTAGTAATTATCTCGGACAGTCTGGAAACACCATATATTTT. This translates into CSASNYLGQSGNTIYF.

V usage is TRBV12-5 and J usage is TRBJ1-1, with 10 bases matching TRBD1. CDR3 length: 15 residues. Germline-derived CDR1 and CDR2 are LGHNT and FRNRAP. V lost 5 bases to trimming and J lost 3 bases; unmatched junction nucleotides: 6. CDR3 amino acids: CASGPDRGWDTEAFF. CDR3 DNA sequence: TGTGCTAGTGGTCCGGACAGGGGGTGGGACACTGAAGCTTTCTTT.

This clone appeared a few times. The chain joins TRBV6-5 to TRBJ2-5, with D perhaps matching TRBD2 (5 bases). Looked up from germline, CDR1 is MNHEY and CDR2 is SVGAGI. V lost 5 bases, J lost 1 base, and 11 bases lay in between. The CDR3 has 14 residues. CDR3 amino acids: CASSQEVFQETQYF. CDR3 DNA: TGTGCCAGCAGTCAGGAGGTATTCCAAGAGACCCAGTACTTC.

This clone has only one observation. The chain couples TRBV3-1 (or the pseudogene TRBV3-2) to TRBJ1-6; D remains ambiguous. From germline, CDR1 is LGHDT and CDR2 YNNKEL (reference sequence). Trimming pared 1 base from V and 10 bases from J, leaving 11 bases between. The CDR3 sequence is 14 residues long. CDR3 amino acids: CASSQVEGSSPLHF. CDR3 bases: TGTGCCAGCAGCCAAGTGGAGGGAAGCTCACCCCTCCACTTT.

V usage is TRBV18 and J usage is TRBJ1-1; 11 positions agree with TRBD1. The germline V gene encodes CDR1 KGHSH and CDR2 LQKENI. This CDR3 is 15 amino acids long. The V and J ends lost 6 bases and 3 bases, in that order; junction bases with no gene match: 6. Written as DNA, the CDR3 is TGTGCCAGCTCGAGGACAGGGGGCAGGGACACTGAAGCTTTCTTT. It yields the protein CASSRTGGRDTEAFF.

This chain connects TRBV18 to TRBJ2-2, with D perhaps TRBD1 (6 bases). CDR1 and CDR2 from the germline V gene are KGHSH and LQKENI. V was clipped by 3 bases and J by 4 bases, with 12 bases between them. This CDR3 is built from 15 residues. The CDR3, as DNA: TGTGCCAGCTCACCTCAGGGGTACGGCACCGGGGAGCTGTTTTTT. Encoded protein: CASSPQGYGTGELFF.

This chain uses TRBV7-9 with TRBJ1-2; D gene unclear. CDR3 size: 12 residues. The V and J ends lost 2 bases and 1 base respectively, with 2 bases between them. Germline loops: CDR1 SEHNR, CDR2 FQNEAQ (reference sequence). The CDR3 protein is CASSLHNYGYTF. Here the CDR3 DNA reads TGTGCCAGCAGCTTACATAACTATGGCTACACCTTC.

The chain carries TRBV5-5 and TRBJ2-2, with D unresolved. The CDR3 consists of 17 residues. Trimming took off 0 bases at V and 1 base at J, with 13 bases between the two ends. Germline CDR1 and CDR2: SGHKS and YYEKEE (reference sequence). The CDR3 here is CASSLGSVGWNTGELFF. CDR3 sequence (DNA): TGTGCCAGCAGCTTGGGAAGCGTCGGATGGAACACCGGGGAGCTGTTTTTT.

The chain uses TRBV5-1 and TRBJ2-1, with a tentative D call TRBD1 (6 bases). V lost 3 bases and J lost 9, with 16 bases in between. The CDR3 contains 14 residues. Germline V lookup: CDR1 SGHRS, CDR2 YFSETQ. CDR3 region: CASSSGTPRGEQFF. The CDR3 bases are TGCGCCAGCAGCTCAGGGACACCCAGGGGTGAGCAGTTCTTC.

The V and J genes are TRBV6-5 and TRBJ1-1; the D gene is possibly TRBD1 (6 bases). The CDR3 covers 14 residues. The ends were cut back, 7 bases at V and 0 bases at J, with 12 bases in the middle. Germline V gene data show CDR1 as MNHEY and CDR2 as SVGAGI. For the CDR3, the DNA is TGTGCCAGCATAGGCAGGGGAATGAACACTGAAGCTTTCTTT. Translation gives CASIGRGMNTEAFF.